This T cell receptor (beta chain) emerged from a study of cytomegalovirus exposure and HLA in healthy donors. Study-level results: Listed as cytomegalovirus-associated were about 160 TCR beta chains. Later work associated fewer than 20,000 TCR beta sequences with HLA alleles at 0.05 false discovery rate.

In the PCR, 60 Vbeta and 13 Jbeta primers were used. Sequenced by immunoSEQ multiplex PCR; TCRdb stores in-frame clones only, minus some. The sample has 150,000 or so clones; approximately 80% are singletons. As concerns this clone: Its target is not known.

The sequencing input was PBMCs. The receptor's source is a male donor in good health and CMV-seropositive.

Here the CDR3 reads CASSSHGQETNQPQHF. The CDR3 DNA sequence: TGTGCCAGTAGTTCCCACGGACAGGAAACTAATCAGCCCCAGCATTTT. The rearrangement links TRBV19 to TRBJ1-5, with TRBD1 matching 7 bases. Per germline, CDR1 LNHDA and CDR2 SQIVND (reference sequence). The CDR3 is 16 residues long. V was pared by 5 bases and J by 4 bases, with 11 bases of the junction left unmatched.